This entry concerns a single T cell receptor beta chain. No antigen is known for it. Gene names refer to mouse genes. The read comes to an end 1 residue before the CDR3 does, leaving the germline J gene to fill in the end. This record comes from a study of tissue T cells after allogeneic stem cell transplantation. Germline CDR1 reads NSHNY; CDR2 reads SYGAGN. The V segment lost 1 base and the J segment 5 bases; nucleotides outside the gene matches: 3. This CDR3 contains 16 residues. Sequenced by immunoSEQ multiplex PCR; TCRdb stores in-frame clones only, minus some. Among some 10,000 clones listed, about 42% were seen once. The sample's time point: mouse harvest day 7 after allogeneic transplant. Mouse grafts combined 10^7 T-cell-depleted bone marrow cells with 10^6 splenic CD5+ T cells. Tissues came from B6→BALB/c major-mismatch GVHD mice at day 7 or 14. Study-wide points: This small cohort was clinically heterogeneous, and sampling depth was a limitation.

Source material: gut tissue. The V call is TRBV13-1, the J call TRBJ2-5; 14 positions match TRBD2. The TCR originated in a female BALB/c mouse given C57BL/6 T cells with graft-versus-host disease after an allogeneic hematopoietic cell transplant. Partial CDR3 DNA: TGTGCCAGCAGTGATTTGGGACTGGGGGGGCGAGACACCCAGTAC. Its translation: CASSDLGLGGRDTQY. The full CDR3 reads CASSDLGLGGRDTQYF.